This TCR beta chain came from a study of shared clonotypes between healthy human individuals. Germline-derived CDR1 and CDR2 are ENHRY and SYGVKD. Deletions cut 7 bases from V and 9 bases from J, with 19 bases between. The CDR3 contains 14 residues. Once extracted for a subset, genomic DNA was divided evenly among several immunoSEQ plates. Replicate PCRs run on unsorted PBMC used roughly 320 ng DNA, which was about 30,000 T cell genomes. Clones were sequenced by immunoSEQ multiplex PCR, and TCRdb holds only the in-frame ones, with some missing. The sample includes roughly 450,000 clones, around 79% of them seen just once. Concerning this clone: The target antigen is unknown.

Study-wide results and caveats: Collection of samples was limited to blood; tissue repertoires likely differ.

The sequence derives from a middle-aged woman in good health. Some clones in this sample may be carry-over from other donors' samples. This chain connects TRBV10-3 to TRBJ2-1; D may be TRBD2 (6 bases). Specimen: PBMCs. CDR3 protein: CAITPEGAVGEQFF. The CDR3 DNA reads TGTGCCATCACCCCGGAGGGTGCGGTGGGTGAGCAGTTCTTC.